Each of the 10 T cell receptor beta chains below was sequenced from the same sample in a study of PD-L1 blockade in urothelial cancer. Documented time point: pretreatment peripheral blood. TCRdb's copy holds only in-frame clones and misses some; the assay was immunoSEQ multiplex PCR. The sample has over 35,000 clones; approximately 89% are singletons. Sequencing used PBMCs, obtained around atezolizumab (anti-PD-L1) treatment. These receptors all stem from a woman in her sixties or seventies with urothelial cancer.

This clone was counted only a few times. The V and J genes are TRBV11-3 and TRBJ2-7; 10 bases map to TRBD2. Per the germline V gene, CDR1 is SGHNT and CDR2 is YENEEA. V gave up 4 bases and J gave up 2 bases; unmatched junction bases: 8. This CDR3 contains 16 residues. CDR3 residues: CASSSSTSGPAYEQYF. CDR3 DNA sequence: TGTGCCAGCAGCTCCTCGACTAGCGGGCCCGCCTACGAGCAGTACTTC.

The CDR3 protein is CASSLIGTSDRHTDTQYF. In nucleotides, the CDR3 is TGTGCCAGCAGCTTAATTGGGACTAGCGACCGACACACAGATACGCAGTATTTT. The rearrangement links TRBV11-2 to TRBJ2-3, with 10 bases aligning to TRBD2. Germline CDR1 and CDR2: SGHAT and FQNNGV. CDR3 length: 18 amino acids. The J segment lost 2 bases and the V segment lost 2 bases, leaving 10 bases of the junction unmatched.

V is TRBV6-1 and J is TRBJ1-2; the D gene is possibly TRBD1 (5 bases). Per germline, CDR1 MNHNS and CDR2 SASEGT. The CDR3 length is 14 residues. Deletions cut 3 bases from V and 2 bases from J, with 10 bases between. CDR3 sequence reads: CASSDGRANYGYTF. The CDR3 DNA sequence: TGTGCCAGCAGTGATGGCAGGGCGAACTATGGCTACACCTTC.

This chain uses TRBV7-9 with TRBJ2-7, with TRBD1 matching 9 bases. This CDR3 spans 15 amino acids. J was trimmed by 2 bases and V by 3 bases; bases with no gene match: 5. Germline V CDR1 and CDR2: SEHNR, FQNEAQ (reference sequence). The CDR3 here is CASSFFRQGAYEQYF. Here the CDR3 DNA reads TGTGCCAGCAGCTTCTTTAGACAGGGGGCCTACGAGCAGTACTTC.

V is TRBV19 and J is TRBJ2-5; weak D call: TRBD2 (6 bases). The germline gives CDR1 LNHDA, CDR2 SQIVND (reference sequence). CDR3 size: 13 residues. Trimming shortened V by 5 bases and J by 7 bases, and 14 bases separated the two germline ends. The CDR3, as DNA: TGTGCCAGTAGTTCGGGAGCAGGAGGGACCCAGTACTTC. Translated: CASSSGAGGTQYF.

This clone was seen a single time. V gene TRBV5-6 combines with J gene TRBJ2-5, with 7 bases lining up with TRBD1. Germline CDR1 is SGHDT and CDR2 is YYEEEE. The CDR3 covers 18 residues. J gave up 5 bases and V 3 bases, and 19 bases lay outside the gene matches. The CDR3 region has the DNA TGTGCCAGCAGCTCCATAGTAGGTGGGGACAGCGGATATGAGACCCAGTACTTC. Its protein product is CASSSIVGGDSGYETQYF.

The CDR3 nucleotides are TGCGCCAGCAGCCAGAGAGCTAGTGCGATTTCCACCGGGGAGCTGTTTTTT. Translating gives CASSQRASAISTGELFF. The rearrangement uses TRBV4-1 and TRBJ2-2; D is undetermined. V was shortened by 3 bases and J by 4 bases, with 18 bases between the two germline ends. The V gene's germline CDR1 is MGHRA and CDR2 YSYEKL. The length of the CDR3 is 17 residues.

This clone occurred once. The V and J genes are TRBV4-2 and TRBJ2-7; D is unresolved. The V end lost 1 base, the J end lost 2 bases, and 6 bases lay between the germline ends. The germline V gene has CDR1 LGHNA and CDR2 YNFKEQ. The CDR3 runs to 13 residues. CDR3 nucleotide sequence: TGTGCCAGCAGCCAAGCAGTAACCTACGAGCAGTACTTC. Translated: CASSQAVTYEQYF.

The genes are TRBV5-4 and TRBJ2-5; 15 bases line up with TRBD2. With 4 bases clipped from V and 1 base from J, the junction kept 5 bases outside the gene matches. The CDR3 is made up of 17 amino acids. Germline V gives CDR1 SGHNT, CDR2 YYREEE (reference sequence). In DNA form, the CDR3 reads TGTGCCAGCAGCCTAGGACTAGCGGGAGGGCCCCAAGAGACCCAGTACTTC. It encodes CASSLGLAGGPQETQYF.

This rearrangement joins TRBV19 to TRBJ2-2, with D maybe TRBD2 (5 bases). This CDR3 region has 13 residues. V was shortened by 7 bases and J by 0 bases, with 6 bases between the two germline ends. Germline values: CDR1 LNHDA, CDR2 SQIVND (reference sequence). The CDR3 loop reads CASTGSNTGELFF. CDR3 nucleotide sequence: TGTGCCAGTACGGGGTCGAACACCGGGGAGCTGTTTTTT.